The subject of this entry is one T cell receptor beta chain. The data stem from a study of beta chain features in type 1 diabetes. Expressed TCRB transcripts got sequenced, as all isolated RNA was reverse transcribed. This table comes from immunoSEQ multiplex PCR, and its TCRdb copy is limited to in-frame clones, with some not included. The repertoire holds about 360,000 clones, with around 13% as singletons. Germline V gives CDR1 ENHRY, CDR2 SYGVKD. Trimming removed 7 bases from V and 3 bases from J, with 10 bases in between. This CDR3 spans 13 amino acids. This clonotype was obtained from a man aged 18-30 years in good health. J is TRBJ1-5 and V is TRBV10-3; a weak D match, TRBD1 (6 bases). The sample comprised naive CD4+ T cells from blood. In DNA, the CDR3 is TGTGCCATCACTAGGGACAACAATCAGCCCCAGCATTTT. Amino acids: CAITRDNNQPQHF.